This T cell receptor beta chain was sequenced in a study of blood T cell repertoires in COVID-19. The germline CDR1 and CDR2 sequences are SGHNT and YENEEA. V gave up 5 bases and J gave up 1 base, with 12 bases separating them. The CDR3 runs 15 residues. Produced via immunoSEQ multiplex PCR; TCRdb's table is partial and in-frame only. Of roughly 140,000 clones listed, approximately 79% are singletons. Sequencing was done on a sample of PBMCs or T cells enriched from blood (not recorded which). The sequence derives from a man aged 50 to 59 who had recovered from COVID-19. This sequence joins TRBV11-3 and TRBJ2-1, with D tentatively TRBD2 (6 bases). The DNA of the CDR3 is TGTGCCAGCAGCCCCCCCGGGGGTTCCTACAATGAGCAGTTCTTC. Translation: CASSPPGGSYNEQFF. Drawing the rest from reference TRBV11-3 and TRBJ2-1, the complete variable domain is EAGVVQSPRYKIIEKKQPVAFWCNPISGHNTLYWYLQNLGQGPELLIRYENEEAVDDSQLPKDRFSAERLKGVDSTLKIQPAELGDSAVYLCASSPPGGSYNEQFFGPGTRLTVL.